The present entry profiles one T cell receptor (beta chain) with its context. The data were taken from a study of blood T cell repertoires in COVID-19. Study-wide context: The United States, Italy and Spain were the sources of the acute and convalescent COVID-19 samples. T cells, B-cell-depleted T cells, or PBMCs provided the cDNA or gDNA that served as material.

Study processing details: Counts of nucleated cells, estimated from reference gene primer amplification, were obtained. The protocol was immunoSEQ multiplex PCR, while the TCRdb copy is restricted to in-frame clones and leaves out a portion. V and J calls and clone size are given by that table; D and trimming were obtained from the DNA. The repertoire includes about 130,000 clones, about nine tenths of them detected once, and over 9% sits in the top ten. Germline V gene sequence: CDR1 GTSNPN, CDR2 SVGIG (reference sequence). J lost 4 bases, V lost 1 base, and 4 bases had no gene match. CDR3 length: 15 amino acids.

The rearrangement links TRBV30 to TRBJ2-1, with 10 bases identical to TRBD1. The sequence came from a man aged 45 to 65 with acute or convalescent COVID-19. The sequenced sample was peripheral blood. CDR3 loop: CAWSEGTGAYNEQFF. The DNA for the CDR3 is TGTGCCTGGAGTGAAGGGACAGGGGCGTACAATGAGCAGTTCTTC. The variable domain in full, with the rest retrieved from reference TRBV30 and TRBJ2-1, is SQTIHQWPATLVQPVGSPLSLECTVEGTSNPNLYWYRQAAGRGLQLLFYSVGIGQISSEVPQNLSASRPQDRQFILSSKKLLLSDSGFYLCAWSEGTGAYNEQFFGPGTRLTVL.